One and the same sample provided the 30 T cell receptor beta chains below, sequenced in a study of blood T cell repertoires in COVID-19 (TCRdb year 2020). Receptor libraries were prepared by the immunoSEQ multiplex PCR assay. Sourced from immuneACCESS, this table was stored by TCRdb with only in-frame sequences that have V and J called. A share of the clones is absent; for the studies checked, an unresolved V gene accounts for under half, and the remainder has no known explanation. For this sample the table gives about 32,000 clones, of which roughly nine tenths were detected only once. The ten largest clones represent more than 3% of the sample. The sequencing input was peripheral blood. The source of these receptors is a man aged 60 to 69 with acute or convalescent COVID-19.

This rearrangement joins TRBV7-2 to TRBJ1-5; 9 positions match TRBD1. V lost 4 bases and J lost 6; bases outside the gene matches: 7. Germline CDR1 and CDR2: SGHTA and FQGNSA. CDR3 length: 15 amino acids. CDR3 bases: TGTGCCAGCAGCTCGACAGGGGGAGGGAGTCAGCCCCAGCATTTT. Translating gives CASSSTGGGSQPQHF.

The genes are TRBV27 and TRBJ2-7; 7 bases are shared with TRBD2. The junction had 1 base not matched to a gene; V was cut back by 2 bases and J by 6 bases. The CDR3 extends over 12 amino acids. Germline assignment: CDR1 MNHEY and CDR2 SMNVEV (reference sequence). Here the CDR3 reads CASSLGGGEQYF. The CDR3 coding sequence is TGTGCCAGCAGTTTAGGGGGGGGCGAGCAGTACTTC.

The J gene is TRBJ1-4, the V gene TRBV2; 10 bases are shared with TRBD1. This CDR3 contains 16 residues. Germline V gives CDR1 SNHLY, CDR2 FYNNEI. After removal of 4 bases from V and 7 bases from J, the junction contained 9 bases not matched to a gene. CDR3 sequence: CASSVIRTGGGEKLFF. CDR3 DNA: TGTGCCAGCAGTGTAATCCGGACAGGGGGAGGTGAAAAACTGTTTTTT.

This chain connects TRBV7-6 to TRBJ2-1; 7 bases map to TRBD2. Germline CDR1 and CDR2: SGHVS and FNYEAQ. Trimming took 5 bases from V and 10 from J; bases not matched to a gene: 20. The CDR3 extends over 17 amino acids. In DNA, the CDR3 is TGTGCCAGCAGCCCAAATATGGAGGGGAGGGCCGGTAGGGAGCAGTTCTTC. Translation gives CASSPNMEGRAGREQFF.

This chain joins TRBV11-3 and TRBJ2-5; D is ambiguous. Germline V lookup: CDR1 SGHNT, CDR2 YENEEA. The V end lost 1 base, the J end lost 7 bases, and 13 bases lay between the germline ends. This CDR3 region has 14 residues. The CDR3 protein is CASSLGTTSGTQYF. The DNA of the CDR3 is TGTGCCAGCAGCTTAGGAACTACATCGGGGACCCAGTACTTC.

V is TRBV6-2 or TRBV6-3 and J is TRBJ2-2, with 7 bases fitting TRBD2. J lost 2 bases, V lost 2 bases, and 5 bases had no gene match. This CDR3 has 16 residues. The V gene's germline CDR1 is MNHEY and CDR2 SVGEGT. The DNA for the CDR3 is TGTGCCAGCAGTTACCTGACTAGCCATAACACCGGGGAGCTGTTTTTT. Its protein is CASSYLTSHNTGELFF.

This chain connects TRBV21-1 to TRBJ2-7; the tabulated D call, TRBD2, remains unverified against the DNA. TRBV21-1 constitutes a pseudogene. The CDR3 is 13 amino acids. CDR3 amino acids: CASSIGVPYEQYF. CDR3 in DNA: TGTGCCAGCAGCATCGGAGTTCCCTACGAGCAGTACTTC.

This chain links TRBV28 with TRBJ2-2; 11 bases match TRBD2. In germline, CDR1 is MDHEN, CDR2 SYDVKM. The length of the CDR3 is 16 residues. V was clipped by 2 bases and J by 8 bases; unmatched bases: 7. The CDR3 sequence is CASSLRASGRSGELFF. CDR3 coding DNA: TGTGCCAGCAGTTTAAGGGCTAGCGGGAGGAGTGGGGAGCTGTTTTTT.

This chain connects TRBV6-5 to TRBJ2-7, with a tentative D call TRBD1 (6 bases). This CDR3 region has 13 residues. Trimming removed 6 bases from V and 5 bases from J, with 14 bases in between. CDR1 MNHEY and CDR2 SVGAGI come from the germline V gene. CDR3 sequence (DNA): TGTGCCAGCAGAACAGGGTTGGTAGACGAGCAGTACTTC. This gives the protein CASRTGLVDEQYF.

V usage is TRBV30 and J usage is TRBJ2-5; unclear D gene. Germline CDR1 and CDR2: GTSNPN and SVGIG (reference sequence). Trimming pared 0 bases from V and 8 bases from J, leaving 16 bases between. The CDR3 length is 14 residues. The CDR3 nucleotides read TGTGCCTGGAGTGTACGCGGCGGTAAAGCAACCCAGTACTTC. It specifies CAWSVRGGKATQYF.

V gene TRBV6-6 combines with J gene TRBJ1-1; TRBD1 agrees at 10 bases. V lost 6 bases and J lost 5; bases outside the gene matches: 6. The CDR3 has 14 amino acids. Germline-derived CDR1 and CDR2 are MNHNY and SVGAGI (reference sequence). The CDR3 protein is CASSRQGAWTEAFF. Here the CDR3 DNA reads TGTGCCAGCAGCAGACAGGGGGCATGGACTGAAGCTTTCTTT.

The count of this clone is one. CDR3 loop: CASSPLDRVPLETQYF. In DNA form, the CDR3 reads TGCGCCAGCAGCCCCCTGGACAGAGTACCGTTAGAGACCCAGTACTTC. This chain uses TRBV4-1 with TRBJ2-5, with D tentatively TRBD1 (6 bases). The CDR3 spans 16 residues. CDR1 and CDR2 (germline): MGHRA, YSYEKL. Trimming took 4 bases from V and 4 from J, leaving 19 bases between them.

This chain joins TRBV27 and TRBJ1-2, with a possible D match to TRBD1 (5 bases). The V gene's germline CDR1 is MNHEY and CDR2 SMNVEV (reference sequence). V lost 10 bases to trimming and J lost 4 bases, with 10 bases between them. CDR3 size: 11 residues. CDR3: CATGTGYGYTF. CDR3 nucleotides: TGTGCCACCGGGACTGGCTATGGCTACACCTTC.

The chain combines TRBV27 with TRBJ2-1; D may be TRBD2 (5 bases). Germline V gene lookup returns CDR1 MNHEY and CDR2 SMNVEV (reference sequence). With 0 bases removed from V and 9 bases from J, the gap between germline ends came to 9 bases. CDR3 length: 13 amino acids. CDR3 sequence (DNA): TGTGCCAGCAGTTTATCACCGGGGAGTGAGCAGTTCTTC. Amino acids: CASSLSPGSEQFF.

The V gene is TRBV27, the J gene TRBJ2-1, with 13 bases lining up with TRBD2. This CDR3 region has 15 residues. V dropped 4 bases and J dropped 7; count of bases not matched to a gene: 4. Germline V gene lookup returns CDR1 MNHEY and CDR2 SMNVEV (reference sequence). Written as DNA, the CDR3 is TGTGCCAGCAGTTCCGCGACTAGCGGGAGGAATGAGCAGTTCTTC. As protein: CASSSATSGRNEQFF.

The chain recombines TRBV28 with TRBJ1-6, with 9 bases lining up with TRBD1. Germline V gene data show CDR1 as MDHEN and CDR2 as SYDVKM. This CDR3 contains 15 residues. Trimming took 7 bases from V and 10 from J; bases not matched to a gene: 11. The CDR3 DNA follows: TGTGCCAGCACCTTTCCAGGGACAGGGATCTCACCCCTCCACTTT. This sequence encodes CASTFPGTGISPLHF. The full variable domain, its missing parts supplied by reference TRBV28 and TRBJ1-6, is DVKVTQSSRYLVKRTGEKVFLECVQDMDHENMFWYRQDPGLGLRLIYFSYDVKMKEKGDIPEGYSVSREKKERFSLILESASTNQTSMYLCASTFPGTGISPLHFGNGTRLTVT.

The chain employs TRBV11-2 and TRBJ2-7, with 8 positions matching TRBD1. Unmatched junction bases numbered 5, after V lost 5 bases and J lost 2 bases. The CDR3 has 14 residues. Germline CDR1 and CDR2: SGHAT and FQNNGV. CDR3 sequence reads: CASSTTGGTYEQYF. CDR3 in DNA: TGTGCCAGCAGCACCACAGGGGGTACCTACGAGCAGTACTTC.

The chain combines TRBV9 with TRBJ2-3; a possible D gene is TRBD2 (6 bases). The CDR3 loop spans 15 amino acids. V dropped 3 bases and J dropped 0 bases, with 11 bases sitting between them. CDR1 is SGDLS and CDR2 is YYNGEE in the germline V gene. The CDR3 bases are TGTGCCAGCAGCGCGCGAGGGACTAGCACAGATACGCAGTATTTT. Translation gives CASSARGTSTDTQYF.

The chain employs TRBV6-5 and TRBJ2-3; D call uncertain. V was trimmed by 0 bases and J by 0 bases, leaving 7 bases between them. The CDR3 spans 15 residues. Germline CDR1 MNHEY, CDR2 SVGAGI. The CDR3 loop is CASSYSRASTDTQYF. The CDR3, as DNA: TGTGCCAGCAGTTACTCGAGAGCTAGCACAGATACGCAGTATTTT.

This clone was detected a few times. The chain uses TRBV28 and TRBJ2-7; D possibly corresponds to TRBD1 (5 bases). With 6 bases removed from V and 9 bases from J, the gap between germline ends came to 15 bases. The CDR3 length is 12 residues. Germline lookup yields CDR1 MDHEN and CDR2 SYDVKM. This CDR3 reads CASRSTGFVQYF. CDR3 coding DNA: TGTGCCAGCAGATCTACAGGATTCGTGCAGTACTTC.

The chain couples TRBV5-6 to TRBJ2-2; maybe TRBD2 (5 bases). V was trimmed by 0 bases and J by 5 bases, leaving 14 bases between them. Looked up from germline, CDR1 is SGHDT and CDR2 is YYEEEE. The length of the CDR3 is 16 residues. The DNA for the CDR3 is TGTGCCAGCAGCTTGGCAAGGGAAGAGGGAACCGGGGAGCTGTTTTTT. Amino acids: CASSLAREEGTGELFF.

V usage is TRBV7-9 and J usage is TRBJ2-3, with D perhaps matching TRBD2 (5 bases). Germline assignment: CDR1 SEHNR and CDR2 FQNEAQ (reference sequence). V shed 0 bases and J shed 3 bases, with 10 bases lying between them. The CDR3 runs 15 residues. For the CDR3, the DNA is TGTGCCAGCAGCTTAGCACTAGGGCGTACAGATACGCAGTATTTT. It specifies CASSLALGRTDTQYF.

This clone came up a few times. This chain joins TRBV11-2 and TRBJ2-7; 9 bases are shared with TRBD1. Germline assignment: CDR1 SGHAT and CDR2 FQNNGV. V gave up 5 bases and J gave up 3 bases; unmatched junction bases: 8. There are 15 residues in the CDR3. The CDR3 is CASSALGQGIYEQYF. DNA for the CDR3: TGTGCCAGCAGCGCTCTAGGACAGGGGATCTACGAGCAGTACTTC. The variable domain in full, completed from reference TRBV11-2 and TRBJ2-7, reads EAGVAQSPRYKIIEKRQSVAFWCNPISGHATLYWYQQILGQGPKLLIQFQNNGVVDDSQLPKDRFSAERLKGVDSTLKIQPAKLEDSAVYLCASSALGQGIYEQYFGPGTRLTVT.

The V gene is TRBV18, the J gene TRBJ2-2, with D maybe TRBD2 (5 bases). The CDR3 runs to 15 residues. Germline V gives CDR1 KGHSH, CDR2 LQKENI. The V gene lost 5 bases and the J gene lost 1 base, with 11 bases spanning the gap. The CDR3 DNA reads TGTGCCAGCTCAGGAACCGGGAAGAACACCGGGGAGCTGTTTTTT. As protein: CASSGTGKNTGELFF.

The chain has TRBV18 and TRBJ2-1; 9 bases are a match to TRBD2. Per the germline V gene, CDR1 is KGHSH and CDR2 is LQKENI. This CDR3 contains 17 residues. Trimming removed 0 bases from V and 2 bases from J; junction bases left unmatched: 5. CDR3 region: CASSPPAGGSTYNEQFF. CDR3 coding DNA: TGTGCCAGCTCACCACCGGCGGGAGGGTCCACCTACAATGAGCAGTTCTTC. The full variable domain, with the rest looked up from reference TRBV18 and TRBJ2-1, is NAGVMQNPRHLVRRRGQEARLRCSPMKGHSHVYWYRQLPEEGLKFMVYLQKENIIDESGMPKERFSAEFPKEGPSILRIQQVVRGDSAAYFCASSPPAGGSTYNEQFFGPGTRLTVL.

This chain links TRBV6-5 with TRBJ1-5; TRBD1 is a possible D gene (6 bases). V was cut by 6 bases and J by 3 bases, with 9 bases left in between. This CDR3 contains 13 residues. Germline V gene sequence: CDR1 MNHEY, CDR2 SVGAGI. The CDR3 DNA reads as TGTGCCAGCAGGGACAGTTACAATCAGCCCCAGCATTTT. Residues: CASRDSYNQPQHF.

The V gene is TRBV3-1 (or the pseudogene TRBV3-2), the J gene TRBJ2-6; D may be TRBD2 (5 bases). This CDR3 contains 16 residues. Germline CDR1 and CDR2: LGHDT and YNNKEL (reference sequence). V was pared by 4 bases and J by 4 bases, with 14 bases between. The CDR3 protein is CASSPLASAGANVLTF. The DNA of the CDR3 is TGTGCCAGCAGCCCCCTAGCTTCGGCCGGGGCCAACGTCCTGACTTTC.

This sequence joins TRBV9 and TRBJ2-6; possibly TRBD2 for D (5 bases). Per germline, CDR1 SGDLS and CDR2 YYNGEE. The CDR3 has 15 residues. The V and J ends lost 0 bases and 4 bases respectively, with 8 bases between them. CDR3 sequence (DNA): TGTGCCAGCAGCGTAGGAGGGAGCGGGGCCAACGTCCTGACTTTC. Its translation is CASSVGGSGANVLTF.

This chain connects TRBV29-1 to TRBJ1-1; tentative D call: TRBD1 (6 bases). CDR3 length equals 13 residues. V lost 2 bases, J lost 3 bases, and 10 bases lay in between. Germline loops: CDR1 SQVTM, CDR2 ANQGSEA. In DNA form, the CDR3 reads TGCAGCGTTGAAAGGGGGAGGGACACTGAAGCTTTCTTT. Protein product: CSVERGRDTEAFF.

The chain uses TRBV11-3 and TRBJ2-2; D may be TRBD1 (6 bases). The CDR3 sequence is 18 residues long. From germline, CDR1 is SGHNT and CDR2 YENEEA. The V gene lost 6 bases and the J gene lost 1 base, with 21 bases spanning the gap. CDR3 residues: CASSPPPASRGNTGELFF. As DNA, the CDR3 is TGTGCCAGCAGTCCCCCTCCAGCTTCCAGGGGGAACACCGGGGAGCTGTTTTTT.